This T cell receptor beta chain was profiled in a study of circulating CD8 cells and anti-PD-1 response in melanoma. Study-level findings and limits: A small cohort with few responders supplied the baseline and M1 comparisons.

TCR libraries were prepared from approximately 15 ng of total RNA with the QIAseq Immune Repertoire TCR panel. One entry per CDR3 protein, called by TCRdb with MiXCR from the reads. Of 570 or so distinct CDR3 sequences listed, roughly 5.8% are singletons. Four subsets defined by PD-1 and/or TIGIT were sorted from live CD3+CD8+TCRalphabeta+ cells. This clonotype is termed medium-sized. Its cognate antigen is unknown. The V gene's germline CDR1 is LNHNV and CDR2 YYDKDF (reference sequence). The germline V and J ends were trimmed by 1 base and 4 bases, with 12 bases remaining between them. CDR3 length equals 15 residues.

This receptor was obtained from a human donor with melanoma. The input for sequencing was CD8+ T cells from PBMCs, taken at baseline or after one month of anti-PD-1 therapy (not recorded which). This chain connects TRBV15 to TRBJ2-3; perhaps TRBD2 as D (6 bases). CDR3 DNA: TGTGCCACCAGCAGAGTAGTTAGCGGACCAGATACGCAGTATTTT. As protein: CATSRVVSGPDTQYF.